A single sample is the source of the 6 T cell receptor beta chains below, sequenced in a study of metastatic and nonmetastatic thyroid tumors. Patients underwent thyroid surgery, and none had received any treatment before it. Via MiXCR, TCRdb re-called the PCR reads. The table records roughly 32,000 clones, around 7.4% of them present only once. Specimen: blood. Receptors were obtained from a female donor with papillary thyroid cancer or a benign thyroid nodule (not recorded which). Some clones in this sample may be carry-over from other donors' samples.

There are many counts of this clone. This sequence joins TRBV30 and TRBJ2-1, with D maybe TRBD2 (5 bases). Germline assignment: CDR1 GTSNPN and CDR2 SVGIG (reference sequence). CDR3 size: 15 residues. V lost 3 bases and J lost 0, with 12 bases in between. In DNA, the CDR3 is TGTGCCTGGAGAGCCCTAGCCAGCTCCTACAATGAGCAGTTCTTC. Its protein is CAWRALASSYNEQFF.

This clone was counted ten times or more. The chain combines TRBV19 with TRBJ2-1, with 14 bases aligning to TRBD2. Germline V gene lookup returns CDR1 LNHDA and CDR2 SQIVND (reference sequence). This CDR3 contains 17 residues. The trim removed 5 bases at V and 7 bases at J, leaving 10 bases unmatched. The CDR3 loop is CASSLGLAGVFGNEQFF. CDR3 DNA: TGTGCCAGTAGTTTGGGACTAGCGGGAGTTTTTGGGAATGAGCAGTTCTTC.

This clone was found many times. The sample carries other DNA sequences with the same CDR3. This chain links TRBV2 with TRBJ2-6, with D perhaps matching TRBD1 or TRBD2 (5 bases each). Trimming shortened V by 4 bases and J by 3 bases, and 10 bases separated the two germline ends. Germline CDR1 reads SNHLY; CDR2 reads FYNNEI. The CDR3 runs to 15 residues. The CDR3 is CASSVVGVGANVLTF. In DNA, the CDR3 is TGTGCCAGCAGTGTTGTGGGGGTTGGGGCCAACGTCCTGACTTTC.

This clone was seen a few times. Since a much larger clone is just one base distant, this may be a read error. Other DNA variants within this sample encode the same CDR3. CDR3 bases: TGTGCCAGCAGCTTAGGGCTCGGCGACACTGGTGAGCTGTTTTTT. Protein sequence: CASSLGLGDTGELFF. This rearrangement joins TRBV7-8 to TRBJ2-2; D gene uncertain. The CDR3 sequence is 15 residues long. The V and J ends lost 1 base and 11 bases respectively, with 17 bases between them. Germline CDR1 and CDR2: SGHVS and FQNEAQ.

This clone was observed at least ten times. In DNA, the CDR3 is TGCAGCGTTTTATCAGGGAGAGTCCAAGGGTCCGGGGAGCTGTTTTTT. Its protein is CSVLSGRVQGSGELFF. V is TRBV29-1 and J is TRBJ2-2, with D perhaps being TRBD1 or TRBD2 (5 bases each). The CDR3 is 16 amino acids. Germline values: CDR1 SQVTM, CDR2 ANQGSEA. Trimming stripped 5 bases from V and 6 bases from J, with 22 bases between.

The chain joins TRBV15 to TRBJ2-2, with 12 bases aligning to TRBD2. Germline-derived CDR1 and CDR2 are LNHNV and YYDKDF (reference sequence). Trimming cost V 3 bases and J 6 bases; bases outside gene matches: 8. This CDR3 contains 17 residues. CDR3 in amino acids: CATSSLAGGPLSGELFF. In DNA form, the CDR3 reads TGTGCCACCAGCAGCCTAGCGGGAGGGCCATTGTCCGGGGAGCTGTTTTTT.